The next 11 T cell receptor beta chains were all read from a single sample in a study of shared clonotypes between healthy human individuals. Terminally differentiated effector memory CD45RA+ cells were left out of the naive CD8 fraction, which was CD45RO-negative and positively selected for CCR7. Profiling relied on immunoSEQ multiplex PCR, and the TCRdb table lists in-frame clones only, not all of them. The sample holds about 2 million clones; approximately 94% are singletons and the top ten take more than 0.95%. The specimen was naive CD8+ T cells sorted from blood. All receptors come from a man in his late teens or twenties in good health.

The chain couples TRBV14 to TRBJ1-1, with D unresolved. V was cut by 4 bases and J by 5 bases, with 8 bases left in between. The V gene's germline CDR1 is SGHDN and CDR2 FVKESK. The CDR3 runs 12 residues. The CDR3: CASSLVRTEAFF. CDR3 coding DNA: TGTGCCAGCAGCCTAGTGCGGACTGAAGCTTTCTTT.

The chain's CDR3 is CASRQTGQSEQYF. CDR3 bases: TGTGCCAGCAGACAAACAGGACAAAGCGAGCAGTACTTC. The V and J genes are TRBV5-4 and TRBJ2-7, with a tentative D call TRBD1 (5 bases). The CDR3 covers 13 residues. V dropped 5 bases and J dropped 6 bases, with 15 bases sitting between them. Germline-derived CDR1 and CDR2 are SGHNT and YYREEE (reference sequence).

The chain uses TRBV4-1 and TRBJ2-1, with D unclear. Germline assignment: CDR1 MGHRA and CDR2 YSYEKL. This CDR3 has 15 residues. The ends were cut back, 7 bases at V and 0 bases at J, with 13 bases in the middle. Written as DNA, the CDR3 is TGCGCCAGCACCAACCGACCGAACTCCTACAATGAGCAGTTCTTC. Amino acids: CASTNRPNSYNEQFF.

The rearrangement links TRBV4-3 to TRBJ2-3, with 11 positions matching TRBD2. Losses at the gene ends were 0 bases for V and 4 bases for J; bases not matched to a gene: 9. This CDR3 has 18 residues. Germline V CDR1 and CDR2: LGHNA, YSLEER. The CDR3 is CASSQDVAGTSGADTQYF. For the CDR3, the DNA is TGCGCCAGCAGCCAAGATGTAGCCGGGACTAGCGGAGCAGATACGCAGTATTTT.

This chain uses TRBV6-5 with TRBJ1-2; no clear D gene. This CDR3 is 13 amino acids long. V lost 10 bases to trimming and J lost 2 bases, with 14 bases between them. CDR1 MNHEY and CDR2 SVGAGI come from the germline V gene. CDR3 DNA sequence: TGTGCCACCTACCATACAGCAAACTATGGCTACACCTTC. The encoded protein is CATYHTANYGYTF.

The CDR3 is CASSLNPTGGKETQYF. CDR3 nucleotides: TGTGCCAGCAGCTTAAATCCCACAGGGGGCAAGGAGACCCAGTACTTC. The chain carries TRBV7-6 and TRBJ2-5, with 9 positions matching TRBD1. CDR3 length equals 16 residues. The germline V gene has CDR1 SGHVS and CDR2 FNYEAQ. The V and J ends lost 2 bases and 5 bases, in that order; junction bases with no gene match: 9.

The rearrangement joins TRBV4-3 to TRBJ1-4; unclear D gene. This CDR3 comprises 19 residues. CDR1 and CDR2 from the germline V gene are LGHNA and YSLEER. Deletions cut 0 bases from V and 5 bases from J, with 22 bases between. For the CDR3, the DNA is TGCGCCAGCAGCCAAGATGGTGAATCCCCGAATGGAGAAAATGAAAAACTGTTTTTT. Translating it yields CASSQDGESPNGENEKLFF.

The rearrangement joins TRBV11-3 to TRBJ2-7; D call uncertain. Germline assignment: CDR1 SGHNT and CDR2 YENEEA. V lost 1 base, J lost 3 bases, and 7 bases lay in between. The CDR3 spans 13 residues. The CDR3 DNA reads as TGTGCCAGCAGCTTAGCCTTGGACTACGAGCAGTACTTC. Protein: CASSLALDYEQYF.

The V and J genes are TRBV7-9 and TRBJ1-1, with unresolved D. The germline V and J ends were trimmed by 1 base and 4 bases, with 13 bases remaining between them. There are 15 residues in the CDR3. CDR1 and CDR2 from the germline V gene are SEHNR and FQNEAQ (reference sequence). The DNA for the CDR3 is TGTGCCAGCAGCTTAGGTGTGGGAATGGCCACTGAAGCTTTCTTT. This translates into CASSLGVGMATEAFF.

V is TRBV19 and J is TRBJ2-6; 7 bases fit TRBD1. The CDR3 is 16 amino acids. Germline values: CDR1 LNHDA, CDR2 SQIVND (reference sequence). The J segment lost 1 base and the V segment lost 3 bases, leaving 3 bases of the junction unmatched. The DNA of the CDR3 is TGTGCCAGTAGTATGGAACAGGGGTCTGGGGCCAACGTCCTGACTTTC. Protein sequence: CASSMEQGSGANVLTF.

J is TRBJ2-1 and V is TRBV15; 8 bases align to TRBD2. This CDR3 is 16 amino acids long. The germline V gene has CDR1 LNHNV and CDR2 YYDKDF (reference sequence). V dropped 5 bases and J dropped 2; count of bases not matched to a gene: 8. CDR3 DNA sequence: TGTGCCACCAGCGTAAGCGGGAGCTTGGCCTACAATGAGCAGTTCTTC. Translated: CATSVSGSLAYNEQFF.